Shown below are 24 T cell receptor beta chains from a single sample sequenced in a study of cytomegalovirus exposure and HLA in healthy donors. Sequencing used immunoSEQ multiplex PCR; TCRdb keeps in-frame clones, though not all of them. The data contain 120,000 or so clones, 95% to 96% of them singletons. The sequenced sample was PBMCs. The receptors were gathered from a man younger than 30 in good health and CMV-seronegative.

This clone was picked up one time. The chain links TRBV6-1 to TRBJ1-1, with D tentatively TRBD1 (5 bases). Germline loops: CDR1 MNHNS, CDR2 SASEGT. The CDR3 is 14 residues long. V dropped 3 bases and J dropped 7 bases, with 15 bases sitting between them. The CDR3 region has the DNA TGTGCCAGCAGTGACCCTGGGGCAGATATTGAAGCTTTCTTT. It codes for CASSDPGADIEAFF.

V gene TRBV5-1 combines with J gene TRBJ2-7, with TRBD1 matching over 12 bases. The V gene's germline CDR1 is SGHRS and CDR2 YFSETQ. The CDR3 is made up of 17 amino acids. V was clipped by 4 bases and J by 0 bases; unmatched bases: 8. CDR3 sequence reads: CASSQPGQGAYSYEQYF. CDR3 in DNA: TGCGCCAGCAGCCAGCCGGGACAGGGGGCATACTCCTACGAGCAGTACTTC.

The chain recombines TRBV4-1 with TRBJ1-2, with TRBD1 matching over 9 bases. The V and J ends lost 3 bases and 4 bases, in that order; junction bases with no gene match: 3. The CDR3 consists of 14 residues. Germline V gene lookup returns CDR1 MGHRA and CDR2 YSYEKL. CDR3 sequence: CASSQGQGGYGYTF. CDR3 coding DNA: TGCGCCAGCAGCCAGGGACAGGGTGGCTATGGCTACACCTTC.

The chain employs TRBV7-9 and TRBJ1-5, with D unresolved. The ends were cut back, 5 bases at V and 2 bases at J, with 16 bases in the middle. This CDR3 spans 16 amino acids. CDR1 is SEHNR, CDR2 FQNEAQ, per germline (reference sequence). CDR3 in amino acids: CASSPLSGMGNQPQHF. The CDR3 DNA sequence: TGTGCCAGCAGCCCCCTTTCGGGGATGGGCAATCAGCCCCAGCATTTT.

The V and J genes are TRBV7-9 and TRBJ2-1; 8 bases agree with TRBD1. V lost 3 bases and J lost 7; bases outside the gene matches: 8. The CDR3 extends over 15 amino acids. Germline V gives CDR1 SEHNR, CDR2 FQNEAQ (reference sequence). The CDR3 DNA sequence: TGTGCCAGCAGCTTCGGTGCAGGGGGCTTGAATGAGCAGTTCTTC. Amino acids: CASSFGAGGLNEQFF. The full variable domain, completed using reference TRBV7-9 and TRBJ2-1, is DTGVSQNPRHKITKRGQNVTFRCDPISEHNRLYWYRQTLGQGPEFLTYFQNEAQLEKSRLLSDRFSAERPKGSFSTLEIQRTEQGDSAMYLCASSFGAGGLNEQFFGPGTRLTVL.

V is TRBV7-3 and J is TRBJ2-1; 9 bases match TRBD2. This CDR3 is 17 amino acids long. J gave up 9 bases and V 5 bases, and 17 bases lay outside the gene matches. The germline gives CDR1 SGHTA, CDR2 FQGTGA. CDR3 in DNA: TGTGCCAGCAGCCCTGGGGGAGCGGGAGGCCGTCCAGGTGAGCAGTTCTTC. Amino acid sequence: CASSPGGAGGRPGEQFF.

This clone was recorded only once. V is TRBV4-2 and J is TRBJ2-1; unclear D gene. CDR3 length equals 15 residues. CDR1 LGHNA and CDR2 YNFKEQ come from the germline V gene. V dropped 5 bases and J dropped 0 bases, with 11 bases sitting between them. The CDR3 nucleotides are TGTGCCAGCAGCTTTGGGCCGAGCTCCTACAATGAGCAGTTCTTC. Translation: CASSFGPSSYNEQFF.

The genes are TRBV30 and TRBJ2-7; D gene uncertain. Germline loops: CDR1 GTSNPN, CDR2 SVGIG (reference sequence). The CDR3 consists of 13 residues. V lost 1 base, J lost 0 bases, and 7 bases lay in between. The CDR3 DNA is TGTGCCTGGAGTGCAGGTTTCTCCTACGAGCAGTACTTC. It is translated as CAWSAGFSYEQYF.

This chain uses TRBV19 with TRBJ2-3; tentative D call: TRBD2 (5 bases). The length of the CDR3 is 14 residues. The germline gives CDR1 LNHDA, CDR2 SQIVND (reference sequence). Between the trimmed V and J ends, which lost 3 bases and 2 bases, there was a span of 9 bases. CDR3 amino acids: CASSIARVTDTQYF. CDR3 in DNA: TGTGCCAGTAGTATCGCGCGGGTCACAGATACGCAGTATTTT.

This sequence joins TRBV29-1 and TRBJ2-7; D call uncertain. The CDR3 is 12 amino acids. Germline lookup yields CDR1 SQVTM and CDR2 ANQGSEA. The V gene lost 6 bases and the J gene lost 1 base, with 10 bases spanning the gap. CDR3 coding DNA: TGCAGCGTCACCGGAGAATCCTACGAGCAGTACTTC. Translation gives CSVTGESYEQYF.

The chain combines TRBV7-9 with TRBJ1-3; D gene uncertain. Germline CDR1 SEHNR, CDR2 FQNEAQ (reference sequence). Trimming removed 1 base from V and 0 bases from J, with 7 bases in between. This CDR3 is 15 amino acids long. The CDR3 region has the DNA TGTGCCAGCAGCTTAGGTTCCAGCTCTGGAAACACCATATATTTT. Protein product: CASSLGSSSGNTIYF.

The chain has TRBV6-5 and TRBJ1-1, with TRBD1 matching over 8 bases. CDR1 is MNHEY and CDR2 is SVGAGI in the germline V gene. The J segment lost 4 bases and the V segment lost 6 bases, leaving 10 bases of the junction unmatched. The CDR3 length is 15 residues. DNA of the CDR3: TGTGCCAGCAGGTATATGGACAGGGAGTTCACTGAAGCTTTCTTT. Amino acid sequence: CASRYMDREFTEAFF.

The chain couples TRBV7-3 to TRBJ1-1, with TRBD1 matching over 7 bases. This CDR3 has 14 residues. V trimming: 2 bases; J trimming: 8 bases; junction bases outside the gene matches: 8. CDR1 SGHTA and CDR2 FQGTGA come from the germline V gene. CDR3 region: CASSLYRDSGEAFF. In nucleotides, the CDR3 is TGTGCCAGCAGCTTATATCGGGACAGCGGCGAAGCTTTCTTT.

The chain uses TRBV4-3 and TRBJ2-1, with TRBD2 matching 11 bases. There are 16 residues in the CDR3. Germline values: CDR1 LGHNA, CDR2 YSLEER. V was clipped by 4 bases and J by 0 bases; unmatched bases: 2. This CDR3 is CASSLTSGISYNEQFF. The CDR3 DNA reads as TGCGCCAGCAGCCTGACTAGCGGGATCTCCTACAATGAGCAGTTCTTC.

The V gene is TRBV7-8, the J gene TRBJ2-7; D is perhaps TRBD1 (5 bases). The CDR3 extends over 15 amino acids. Deletions cut 1 base from V and 6 bases from J, with 16 bases between. Germline V gene sequence: CDR1 SGHVS, CDR2 FQNEAQ. CDR3 in DNA: TGTGCCAGCAGCTTAGTTGTCGTTGGGGCGCGCGAGCAGTACTTC. As protein: CASSLVVVGAREQYF.

The chain recombines TRBV19 with TRBJ1-1, with D hard to call. Germline CDR1 LNHDA, CDR2 SQIVND (reference sequence). The CDR3 contains 13 residues. Deletions cut 5 bases from V and 4 bases from J, with 11 bases between. The CDR3 DNA is TGTGCCAGTAGTGCCTCACAGTCCACTGAAGCTTTCTTT. It translates to CASSASQSTEAFF. The full variable domain, completed using reference TRBV19 and TRBJ1-1, is DGGITQSPKYLFRKEGQNVTLSCEQNLNHDAMYWYRQDPGQGLRLIYYSQIVNDFQKGDIAEGYSVSREKKESFPLTVTSAQKNPTAFYLCASSASQSTEAFFGQGTRLTVV.

The rearrangement uses TRBV29-1 and TRBJ1-1; 7 positions match TRBD1. Germline V gene data show CDR1 as SQVTM and CDR2 as ANQGSEA. V was clipped by 6 bases and J by 0 bases; unmatched bases: 4. The CDR3 runs 13 residues. The CDR3 region is CSVRTGVNTEAFF. The CDR3 DNA follows: TGCAGCGTAAGAACAGGGGTGAACACTGAAGCTTTCTTT.

The sample holds one count of this clone. V and J are TRBV6-4 and TRBJ1-2, with 8 bases that match TRBD1. V shed 5 bases and J 4 bases; nucleotides not matched to a gene: 12. This CDR3 is built from 16 residues. The germline gives CDR1 MRHNA, CDR2 SNTAGT. The CDR3 DNA is TGTGCCAGCAGTCCCACCGGGACAGGAGCCGGCTATGGCTACACCTTC. Its protein is CASSPTGTGAGYGYTF.

The count of this clone is one. V is TRBV5-1 and J is TRBJ2-1, with D possibly being TRBD1 (5 bases). This CDR3 contains 14 residues. The V gene's germline CDR1 is SGHRS and CDR2 YFSETQ. V dropped 0 bases and J dropped 9 bases, with 13 bases sitting between them. The CDR3 reads CASSLGEWGSEQFF. In DNA form, the CDR3 reads TGCGCCAGCAGCTTGGGGGAATGGGGCAGTGAGCAGTTCTTC.

V and J are TRBV4-3 and TRBJ2-1, with 10 bases fitting TRBD2. The length of the CDR3 is 17 residues. The V segment lost 4 bases and the J segment 7 bases; nucleotides outside the gene matches: 13. Germline lookup yields CDR1 LGHNA and CDR2 YSLEER. The CDR3 sequence: CASSPRSVAGGWNEQFF. DNA for the CDR3: TGCGCCAGCAGCCCCAGGTCAGTAGCGGGAGGATGGAATGAGCAGTTCTTC.

The V gene is TRBV27, the J gene TRBJ2-7, with D perhaps matching TRBD2 (5 bases). CDR3 length equals 13 residues. The ends were cut back, 2 bases at V and 5 bases at J, with 10 bases in the middle. Germline values: CDR1 MNHEY, CDR2 SMNVEV (reference sequence). CDR3 loop: CASSLMGADEQYF. CDR3 nucleotides: TGTGCCAGCAGTTTAATGGGAGCGGACGAGCAGTACTTC.

This chain links TRBV9 with TRBJ2-2, with a tentative D call TRBD2 (5 bases). CDR1 and CDR2 (germline): SGDLS, YYNGEE. This CDR3 has 14 amino acids. Trimming removed 4 bases at V and 5 bases at J, with 12 bases between. CDR3 residues: CASSYPPGTGELFF. CDR3 DNA: TGTGCCAGCAGCTACCCCCCGGGGACCGGGGAGCTGTTTTTT.

This chain connects TRBV27 to TRBJ1-1, with 7 bases matching TRBD1. Germline V gene sequence: CDR1 MNHEY, CDR2 SMNVEV (reference sequence). The CDR3 covers 14 residues. V lost 6 bases, J lost 8 bases, and 12 bases stayed unmatched. The CDR3 is CASSLFEGATEAFF. CDR3 nucleotides: TGTGCCAGCAGCCTATTTGAGGGGGCGACGGAAGCTTTCTTT.

The rearrangement uses TRBV5-6 and TRBJ1-1; the D is unclear. The CDR3 covers 14 residues. Trimming pared 2 bases from V and 6 bases from J, leaving 14 bases between. The V gene's germline CDR1 is SGHDT and CDR2 YYEEEE. The CDR3 region is CASSLGRGSSEAFF. DNA for the CDR3: TGTGCCAGCAGCTTAGGGAGAGGGTCATCTGAAGCTTTCTTT.